This section outlines one T cell receptor (beta chain) sequence together with its context. Antigen unknown. The source of the sample is a study of cytomegalovirus exposure and HLA in healthy donors. Study observations and caveats: Among immune exposure information, only CMV serostatus was available.

V lost 1 base to trimming and J lost 8 bases; unmatched junction nucleotides: 7. Germline loops: CDR1 LNHDA, CDR2 SQIVND (reference sequence). This CDR3 has 15 residues. Primers included in the PCR were 60 Vbeta and 13 Jbeta primers. Clones were read by immunoSEQ multiplex PCR, and TCRdb kept only the in-frame ones, dropping some. The data contain more than 150,000 clones, 80% of them singletons. The chain joins TRBV19 to TRBJ2-4, with 8 bases lining up with TRBD1. Input material: PBMCs. This TCR derives from a girl aged 5 to 17 in good health and CMV-seropositive. CDR3 DNA sequence: TGTGCCAGTAGTATAGTAGCAGGGGGCAAGGACATTCAGTACTTC. It yields the protein CASSIVAGGKDIQYF.